This entry describes one T cell receptor (beta chain). Its antigen is currently unknown. These data come from a study of cytomegalovirus exposure and HLA in healthy donors. Study outcomes and limitations: Some TCR beta chains (roughly 150 of them) were listed as cytomegalovirus-associated. One later analysis, an examination of the 120 validation repertoires, found that first-cohort TCR clusters tended to co-occur in them.

The assay was immunoSEQ multiplex PCR, and TCRdb's table has in-frame clones only and misses some. This sample carries 100,000 to 150,000 clones, around 96% of them seen once, and the ten largest clones take about 1.7%. Germline loops: CDR1 MDHEN, CDR2 SYDVKM. This CDR3 spans 13 amino acids. Trimming shortened V by 2 bases and J by 0 bases, and 4 bases separated the two germline ends. The donors were part of the validation cohort of 120 or so subjects. That cohort was separate from the first cohort, which comprised under 750 subjects. V is TRBV28 and J is TRBJ1-1, with unresolved D. Sequencing input: PBMCs. The receptor's source is a man aged 18 to 30 in good health and CMV-seronegative. The CDR3 DNA follows: TGTGCCAGCAGTTTAAGCGTGAACACTGAAGCTTTCTTT. As protein: CASSLSVNTEAFF.